This TCR beta chain was captured in a study of CD8 T cells in ankylosing spondylitis. Germline V lookup: CDR1 MGHRA, CDR2 YSYEKL. V lost 1 base and J lost 6, with 13 bases in between. This CDR3 is 15 amino acids long. Libraries of TCR beta came from quantitative 5'-RACE with molecular barcodes. MiXCR was run by TCRdb on the 5' RACE reads, yielding one entry per CDR3 protein. In the table there are approximately 140,000 distinct CDR3 sequences, roughly 7.7% of which are singletons. This clonotype was detected ten times or more. The target antigen is unknown. Whole-study findings and limits: Blood of patients with ankylosing spondylitis appeared to be characterized by a TCR beta motif of eight or nine highly homologous variants. CD8+ disease-linked clones were present at relatively low frequencies in blood. There was reportedly significant enrichment of clones that were disease-linked in matched ankylosing spondylitis synovial fluid.

The sample consisted of synovial fluid, either unsorted or a sorted T cell fraction (not recorded which). The chain employs TRBV4-1 and TRBJ2-1; D gene unclear. The receptor was isolated from a male donor with ankylosing spondylitis. In DNA form, the CDR3 reads TGCGCCAGCAGCCAAGTTAGGTCGGCTTTCAATGAGCAGTTCTTC. Protein product: CASSQVRSAFNEQFF.